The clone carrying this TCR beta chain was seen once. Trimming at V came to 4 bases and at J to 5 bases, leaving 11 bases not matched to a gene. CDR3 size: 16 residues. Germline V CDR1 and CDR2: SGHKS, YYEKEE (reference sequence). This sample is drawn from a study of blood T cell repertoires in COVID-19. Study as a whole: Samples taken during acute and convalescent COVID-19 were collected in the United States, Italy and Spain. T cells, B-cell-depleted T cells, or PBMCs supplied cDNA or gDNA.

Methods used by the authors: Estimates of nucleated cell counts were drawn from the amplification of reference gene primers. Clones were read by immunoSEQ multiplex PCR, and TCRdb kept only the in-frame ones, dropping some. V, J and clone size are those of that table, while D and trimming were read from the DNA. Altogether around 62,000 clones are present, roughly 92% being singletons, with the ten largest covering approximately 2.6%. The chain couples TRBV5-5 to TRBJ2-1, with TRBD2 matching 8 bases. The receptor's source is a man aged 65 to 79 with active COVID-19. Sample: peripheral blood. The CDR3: CASSPNYGGAHNEQFF. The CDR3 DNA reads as TGTGCCAGCAGCCCTAATTACGGGGGGGCCCACAATGAGCAGTTCTTC.